The text below deals with one T cell receptor (beta chain). The data belong to a study of cytomegalovirus exposure and HLA in healthy donors. The CDR3 runs to 10 residues. Germline V gene sequence: CDR1 DFQATT, CDR2 SNEGSKA (reference sequence). The V gene lost 6 bases and the J gene lost 3 bases, with 5 bases spanning the gap. This PCR relied on a set of 60 Vbeta primers and 13 Jbeta primers. Generated by immunoSEQ multiplex PCR, the TCRdb table keeps only in-frame clones and is missing some. The sample has 110,000 to 150,000 clones; less than 85% are singletons. V is TRBV20-1 and J is TRBJ1-1; unclear D gene. The sequenced sample consisted of PBMCs. The origin of this receptor is a woman aged 55 to 70 in good health and CMV-seropositive. For the CDR3, the DNA is TGCAGTGCCCCGGACACTGAAGCTTTCTTT. It is translated as CSAPDTEAFF.